This T cell receptor beta chain came from a study of technical replicates of blood from a few donors. Only in-frame clones appear in the TCRdb table, and some are missing; sequencing was by immunoSEQ multiplex PCR. The data hold around 92,000 clones, with 95% observed a single time. V shed 3 bases, J shed 6 bases, and the junction held 5 bases outside the gene matches. CDR3 size: 14 residues. Germline V gene lookup returns CDR1 SGHRS and CDR2 YFSETQ. The sequence derives from a human donor in good health. This chain joins TRBV5-1 and TRBJ1-5; 8 nucleotides align to TRBD1. Sequencing input: T cells isolated from PBMCs. DNA of the CDR3: TGCGCCAGCAGCTCTGGACAGGGCATTCAGCCCCAGCATTTT. It specifies CASSSGQGIQPQHF.